This entry is about one T cell receptor (beta chain). The target antigen is unknown. The data were obtained in a study of memory CD4+ T cells and cytomegalovirus serostatus. Study-level information: This sample comes from healthy Belgian adults, eight to ten CMV seropositive, approximately 23 seronegative.

The study's findings and limits: CD4+ memory repertoires contained about two fifths of the 164 reported CMV TCRbeta sequences. Repertoires predicted CMV serostatus with median bootstrapped AUC of 0.95.

Trimming took 5 bases from V and 3 from J; bases not matched to a gene: 3. CDR3 size: 14 residues. CDR1 and CDR2 (germline): SGHTA, FQGNSA. Some clones are missing from TCRdb's copy, which holds only in-frame ones; the method was immunoSEQ multiplex PCR. The sample contains about 41,000 clones, roughly 77% of which appear only once. The sort gate was single viable CD3+CD4+CD8-CD45RO+ cells for memory CD4+ T cells. Total CD4+ T cells were enriched by CD4 positive selection. The sample comprised memory CD4+ T cells from blood. The chain is built from TRBV7-2 and TRBJ2-4; 8 bases fit TRBD1. The receptor's source is an adult in good health and CMV-seronegative. Written as DNA, the CDR3 is TGTGCCAGCAGCGTAACAGGGGGCAAAAACATTCAGTACTTC. This encodes CASSVTGGKNIQYF. The variable domain in full, with the rest retrieved from reference TRBV7-2 and TRBJ2-4, is GAGVSQSPSNKVTEKGKDVELRCDPISGHTALYWYRQSLGQGLEFLIYFQGNSAPDKSGLPSDRFSAERTGGSVSTLTIQRTQQEDSAVYLCASSVTGGKNIQYFGAGTRLSVL.